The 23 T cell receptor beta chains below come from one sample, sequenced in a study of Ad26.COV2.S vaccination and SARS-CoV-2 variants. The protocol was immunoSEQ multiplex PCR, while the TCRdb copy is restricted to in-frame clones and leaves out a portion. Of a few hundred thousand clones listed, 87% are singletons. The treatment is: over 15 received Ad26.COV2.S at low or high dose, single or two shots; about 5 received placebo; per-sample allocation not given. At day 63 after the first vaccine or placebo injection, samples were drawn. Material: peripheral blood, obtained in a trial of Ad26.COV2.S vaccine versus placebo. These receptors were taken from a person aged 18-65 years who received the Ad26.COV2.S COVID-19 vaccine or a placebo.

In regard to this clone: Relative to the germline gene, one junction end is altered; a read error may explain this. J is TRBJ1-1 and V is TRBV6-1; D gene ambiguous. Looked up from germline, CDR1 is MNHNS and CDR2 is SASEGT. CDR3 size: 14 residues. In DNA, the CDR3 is TGTGCCAGCAGAGAAGTCCCCCGGAGTTCGAAAGCTTTCTTT. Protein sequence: CASREVPRSSKAFF.

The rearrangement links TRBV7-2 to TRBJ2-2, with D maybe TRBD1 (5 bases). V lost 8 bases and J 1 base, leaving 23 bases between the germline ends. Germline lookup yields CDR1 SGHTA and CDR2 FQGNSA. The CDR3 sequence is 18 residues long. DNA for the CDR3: TGTGCCAGCGCACTCAGGGCAGCGCAAAACAAGAACACCGGGGAGCTGTTTTTT. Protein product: CASALRAAQNKNTGELFF.

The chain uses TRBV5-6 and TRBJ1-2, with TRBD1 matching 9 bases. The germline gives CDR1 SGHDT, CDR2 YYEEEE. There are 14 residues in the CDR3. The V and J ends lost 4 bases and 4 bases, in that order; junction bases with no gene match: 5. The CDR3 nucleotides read TGTGCCAGCAGCACGGGGACAGGGCCCTATGGCTACACCTTC. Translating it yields CASSTGTGPYGYTF.

The CDR3, as DNA: TGTGCCAGCAGCTTAGACGGGTCCTACAATGAGCAGTTCTTC. It codes for CASSLDGSYNEQFF. V gene TRBV7-2 combines with J gene TRBJ2-1; D unclear. V lost 1 base and J lost 1, with 5 bases in between. Looked up from germline, CDR1 is SGHTA and CDR2 is FQGNSA. The CDR3 has 14 residues.

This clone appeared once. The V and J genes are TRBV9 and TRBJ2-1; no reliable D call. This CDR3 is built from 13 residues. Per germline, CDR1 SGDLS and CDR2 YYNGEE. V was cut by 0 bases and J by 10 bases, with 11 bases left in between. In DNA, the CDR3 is TGTGCCAGCAGCGTAGTGGGTGCTATGGAGCAGTTCTTC. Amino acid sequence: CASSVVGAMEQFF.

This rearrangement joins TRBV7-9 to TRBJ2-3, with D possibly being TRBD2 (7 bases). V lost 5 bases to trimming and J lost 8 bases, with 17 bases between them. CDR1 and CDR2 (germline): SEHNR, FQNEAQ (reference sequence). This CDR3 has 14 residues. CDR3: CASSLASGGGTQYF. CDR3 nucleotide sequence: TGTGCCAGCAGCCTCGCTAGCGGAGGGGGTACGCAGTATTTT.

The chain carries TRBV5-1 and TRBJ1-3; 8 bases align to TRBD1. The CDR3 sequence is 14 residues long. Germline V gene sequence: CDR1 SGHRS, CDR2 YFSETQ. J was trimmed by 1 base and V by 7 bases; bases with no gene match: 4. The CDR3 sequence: CASRDRGSGNTIYF. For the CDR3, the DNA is TGCGCCAGCCGCGACAGGGGATCTGGAAACACCATATATTTT.

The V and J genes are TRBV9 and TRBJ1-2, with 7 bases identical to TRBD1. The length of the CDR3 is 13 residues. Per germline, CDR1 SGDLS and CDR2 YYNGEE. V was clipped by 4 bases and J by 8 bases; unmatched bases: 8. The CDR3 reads CASSSSGQAGYTF. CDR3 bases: TGTGCCAGCAGCTCCTCCGGACAGGCGGGCTACACCTTC. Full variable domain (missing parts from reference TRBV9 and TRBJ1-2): DSGVTQTPKHLITATGQRVTLRCSPRSGDLSVYWYQQSLDQGLQFLIQYYNGEERAKGNILERFSAQQFPDLHSELNLSSLELGDSALYFCASSSSGQAGYTFGSGTRLTVV.

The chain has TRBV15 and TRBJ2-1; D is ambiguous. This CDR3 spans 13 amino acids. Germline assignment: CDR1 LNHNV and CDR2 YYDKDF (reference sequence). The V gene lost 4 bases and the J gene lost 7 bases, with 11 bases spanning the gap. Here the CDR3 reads CATSKKWQNEQFF. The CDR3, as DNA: TGTGCCACCAGCAAGAAGTGGCAAAATGAGCAGTTCTTC.

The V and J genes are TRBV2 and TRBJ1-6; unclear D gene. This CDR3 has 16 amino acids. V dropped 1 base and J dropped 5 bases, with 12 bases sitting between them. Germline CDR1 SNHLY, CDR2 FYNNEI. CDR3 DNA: TGTGCCAGCAGTGAAGAGGGATTGAGGGATAATTCACCCCTCCACTTT. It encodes CASSEEGLRDNSPLHF. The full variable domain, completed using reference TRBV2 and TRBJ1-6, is EPEVTQTPSHQVTQMGQEVILRCVPISNHLYFYWYRQILGQKVEFLVSFYNNEISEKSEIFDDQFSVERPDGSNFTLKIRSTKLEDSAMYFCASSEEGLRDNSPLHFGNGTRLTVT.

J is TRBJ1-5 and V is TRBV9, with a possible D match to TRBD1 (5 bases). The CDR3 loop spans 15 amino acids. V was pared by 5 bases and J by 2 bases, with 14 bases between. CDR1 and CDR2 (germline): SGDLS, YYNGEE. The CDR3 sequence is CASSLGTVGNQPQHF. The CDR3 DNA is TGTGCCAGCAGTTTAGGGACCGTAGGCAATCAGCCCCAGCATTTT.

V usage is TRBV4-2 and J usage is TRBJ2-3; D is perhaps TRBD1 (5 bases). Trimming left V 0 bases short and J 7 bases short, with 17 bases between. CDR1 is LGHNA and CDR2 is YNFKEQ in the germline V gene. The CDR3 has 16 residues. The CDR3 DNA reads TGTGCCAGCAGCCAAGATGGGGCAGATTGGACGTATACGCAGTATTTT. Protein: CASSQDGADWTYTQYF.

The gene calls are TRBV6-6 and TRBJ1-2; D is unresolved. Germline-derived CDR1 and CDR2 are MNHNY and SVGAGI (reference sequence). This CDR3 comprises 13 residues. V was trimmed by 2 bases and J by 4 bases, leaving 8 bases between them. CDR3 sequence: CASSYGGPYGYTF. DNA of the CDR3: TGTGCCAGCAGTTACGGAGGACCCTATGGCTACACCTTC.

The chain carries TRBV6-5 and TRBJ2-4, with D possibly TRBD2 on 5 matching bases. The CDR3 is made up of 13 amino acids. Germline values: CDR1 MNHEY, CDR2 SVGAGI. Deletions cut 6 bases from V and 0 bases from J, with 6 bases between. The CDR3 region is CASSGLAKNIQYF. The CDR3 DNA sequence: TGTGCCAGCAGCGGACTAGCCAAAAACATTCAGTACTTC.

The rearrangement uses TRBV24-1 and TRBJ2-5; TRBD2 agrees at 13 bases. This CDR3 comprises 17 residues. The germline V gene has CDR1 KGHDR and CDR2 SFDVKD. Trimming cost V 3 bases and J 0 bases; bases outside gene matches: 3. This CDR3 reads CATSDAGLAGDQETQYF. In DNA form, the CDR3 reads TGTGCCACCAGTGATGCCGGACTAGCGGGGGACCAAGAGACCCAGTACTTC.

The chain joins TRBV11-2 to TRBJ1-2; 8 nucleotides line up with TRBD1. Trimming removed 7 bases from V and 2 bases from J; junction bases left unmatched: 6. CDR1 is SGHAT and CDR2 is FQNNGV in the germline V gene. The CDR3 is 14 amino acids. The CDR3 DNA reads TGTGCCAGCAATCAGGGGGCGCTCAACTATGGCTACACCTTC. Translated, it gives CASNQGALNYGYTF.

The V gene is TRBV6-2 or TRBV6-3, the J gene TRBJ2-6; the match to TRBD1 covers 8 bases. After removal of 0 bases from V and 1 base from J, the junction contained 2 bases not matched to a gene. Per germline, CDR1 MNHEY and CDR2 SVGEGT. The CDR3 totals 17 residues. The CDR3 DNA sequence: TGTGCCAGCAGTTACTCGTGGACAGGGTCTGGGGCCAACGTCCTGACTTTC. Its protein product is CASSYSWTGSGANVLTF.

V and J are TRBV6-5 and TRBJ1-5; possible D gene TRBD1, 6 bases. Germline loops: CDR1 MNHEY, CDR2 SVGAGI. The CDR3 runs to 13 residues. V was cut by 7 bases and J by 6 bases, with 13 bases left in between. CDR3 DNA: TGTGCCAGCACGAAGGGGGGAGTTCAGCCCCAGCATTTT. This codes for CASTKGGVQPQHF.

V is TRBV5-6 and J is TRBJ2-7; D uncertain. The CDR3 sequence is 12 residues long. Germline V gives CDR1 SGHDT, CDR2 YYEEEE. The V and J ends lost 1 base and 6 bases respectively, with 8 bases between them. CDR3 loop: CASSLNVGEQYV. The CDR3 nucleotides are TGTGCCAGCAGCTTGAATGTAGGCGAGCAGTACGTC.

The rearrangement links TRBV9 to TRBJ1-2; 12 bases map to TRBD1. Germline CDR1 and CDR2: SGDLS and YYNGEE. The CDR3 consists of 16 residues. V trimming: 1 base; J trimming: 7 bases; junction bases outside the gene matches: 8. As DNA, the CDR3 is TGTGCCAGCAGCGTACTCGCGGGACAGGGGGCGCTTGGCTACACCTTC. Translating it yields CASSVLAGQGALGYTF.

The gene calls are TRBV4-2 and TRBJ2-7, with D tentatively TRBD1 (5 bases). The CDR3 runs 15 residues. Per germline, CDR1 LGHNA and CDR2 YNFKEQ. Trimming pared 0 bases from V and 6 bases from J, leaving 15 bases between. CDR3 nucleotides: TGTGCCAGCAGCCAAGACCCCAGGGCGGTGGCCGAGCAGTACTTC. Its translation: CASSQDPRAVAEQYF.

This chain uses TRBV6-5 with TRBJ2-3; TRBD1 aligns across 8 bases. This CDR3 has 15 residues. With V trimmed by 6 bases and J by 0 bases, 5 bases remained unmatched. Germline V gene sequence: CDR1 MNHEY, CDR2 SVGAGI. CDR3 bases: TGTGCCAGCAGCGGACAGGGTTCTAGCACAGATACGCAGTATTTT. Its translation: CASSGQGSSTDTQYF.

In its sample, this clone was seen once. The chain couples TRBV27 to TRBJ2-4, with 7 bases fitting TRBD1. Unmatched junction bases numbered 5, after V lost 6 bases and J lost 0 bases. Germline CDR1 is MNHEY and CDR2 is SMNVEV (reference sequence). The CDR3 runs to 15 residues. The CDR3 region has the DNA TGTGCCAGCAGGTTGACAGGGCTAGCCAAAAACATTCAGTACTTC. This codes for CASRLTGLAKNIQYF.